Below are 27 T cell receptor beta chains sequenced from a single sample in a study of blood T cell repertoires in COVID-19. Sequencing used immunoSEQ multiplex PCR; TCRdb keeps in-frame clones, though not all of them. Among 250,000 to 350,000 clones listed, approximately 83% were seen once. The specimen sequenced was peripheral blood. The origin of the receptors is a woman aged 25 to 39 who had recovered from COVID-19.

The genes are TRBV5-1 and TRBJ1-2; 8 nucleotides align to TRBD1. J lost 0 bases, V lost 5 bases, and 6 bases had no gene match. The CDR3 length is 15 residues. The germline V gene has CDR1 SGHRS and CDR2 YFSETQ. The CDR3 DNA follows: TGCGCCAGCAGAAGTGGACAGGGAGCTAACTATGGCTACACCTTC. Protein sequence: CASRSGQGANYGYTF.

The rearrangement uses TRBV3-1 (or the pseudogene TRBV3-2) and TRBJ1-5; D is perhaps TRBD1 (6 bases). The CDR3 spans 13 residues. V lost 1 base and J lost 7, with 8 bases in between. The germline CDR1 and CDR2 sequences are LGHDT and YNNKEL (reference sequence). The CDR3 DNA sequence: TGTGCCAGCAGCCAAGGGGGGCCCCAGCCCCAGCATTTT. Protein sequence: CASSQGGPQPQHF.

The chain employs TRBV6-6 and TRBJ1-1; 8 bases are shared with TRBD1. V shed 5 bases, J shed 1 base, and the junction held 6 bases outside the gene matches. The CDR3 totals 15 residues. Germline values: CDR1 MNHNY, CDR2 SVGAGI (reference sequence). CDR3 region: CASSHGDRKNTEAFF. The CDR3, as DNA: TGTGCCAGCAGTCACGGGGACAGGAAGAACACTGAAGCTTTCTTT.

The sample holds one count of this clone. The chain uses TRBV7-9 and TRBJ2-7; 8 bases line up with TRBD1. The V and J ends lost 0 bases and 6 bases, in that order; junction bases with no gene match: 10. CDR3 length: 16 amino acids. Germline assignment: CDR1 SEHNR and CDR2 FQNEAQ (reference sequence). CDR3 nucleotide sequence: TGTGCCAGCAGCTTAGCGGGGACAGGAATCCCCCGCGAGCAGTACTTC. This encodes CASSLAGTGIPREQYF.

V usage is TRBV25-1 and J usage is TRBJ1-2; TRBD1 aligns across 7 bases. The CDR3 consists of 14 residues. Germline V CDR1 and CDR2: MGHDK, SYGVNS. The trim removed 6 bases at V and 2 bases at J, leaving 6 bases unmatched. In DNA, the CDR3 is TGTGCCAGCAGGACAGGGACGGCAAACTATGGCTACACCTTC. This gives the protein CASRTGTANYGYTF.

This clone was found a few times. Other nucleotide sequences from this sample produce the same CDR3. The CDR3 DNA reads as TGCGCCAGCAGCTTGGGACAGGGCTCCTACAATGAGCAGTTCTTC. This gives the protein CASSLGQGSYNEQFF. The V and J genes are TRBV5-1 and TRBJ2-1; TRBD1 agrees at 7 bases. V was clipped by 0 bases and J by 0 bases; unmatched bases: 0. Germline V lookup: CDR1 SGHRS, CDR2 YFSETQ. The CDR3 covers 15 residues.

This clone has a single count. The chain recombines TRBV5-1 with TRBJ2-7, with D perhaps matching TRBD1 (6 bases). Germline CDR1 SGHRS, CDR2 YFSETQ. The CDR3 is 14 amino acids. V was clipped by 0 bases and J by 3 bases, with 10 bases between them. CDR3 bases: TGCGCCAGCAGCTTGGGACAGGATCTCTACGAGCAGTACTTC. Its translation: CASSLGQDLYEQYF.

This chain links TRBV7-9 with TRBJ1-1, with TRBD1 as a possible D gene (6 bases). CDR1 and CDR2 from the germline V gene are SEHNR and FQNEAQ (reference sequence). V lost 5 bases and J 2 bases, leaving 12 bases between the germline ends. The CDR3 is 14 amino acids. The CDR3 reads CASSPWGPNTEAFF. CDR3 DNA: TGTGCCAGCAGCCCCTGGGGGCCCAACACTGAAGCTTTCTTT.

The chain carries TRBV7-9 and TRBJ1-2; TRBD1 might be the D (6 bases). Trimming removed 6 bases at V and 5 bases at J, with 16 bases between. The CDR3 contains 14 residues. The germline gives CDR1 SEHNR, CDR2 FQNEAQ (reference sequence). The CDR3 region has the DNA TGTGCCAGCAGTTTACAGGGTCCCCTTTATGGCTACACCTTC. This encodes CASSLQGPLYGYTF.

DNA for the CDR3: TGCGCCAGCAGCATGGACAATTACTCCTACGAGCAGTACTTC. Its protein is CASSMDNYSYEQYF. The chain uses TRBV5-1 and TRBJ2-7; D perhaps matches TRBD1 (5 bases). Germline CDR1 is SGHRS and CDR2 is YFSETQ. This CDR3 has 14 amino acids. V lost 4 bases to trimming and J lost 0 bases, with 11 bases between them.

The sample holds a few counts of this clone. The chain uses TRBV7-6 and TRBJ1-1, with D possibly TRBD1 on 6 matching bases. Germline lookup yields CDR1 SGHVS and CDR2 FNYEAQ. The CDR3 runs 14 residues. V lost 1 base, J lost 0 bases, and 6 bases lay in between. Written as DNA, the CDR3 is TGTGCCAGCAGCTTAGGGACAGTGAACACTGAAGCTTTCTTT. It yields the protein CASSLGTVNTEAFF.

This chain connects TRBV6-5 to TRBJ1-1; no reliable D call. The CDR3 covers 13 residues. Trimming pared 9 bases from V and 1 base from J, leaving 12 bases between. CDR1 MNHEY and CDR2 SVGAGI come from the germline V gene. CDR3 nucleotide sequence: TGTGCCAGTAGTATACGGGAGAACACTGAAGCTTTCTTT. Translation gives CASSIRENTEAFF.

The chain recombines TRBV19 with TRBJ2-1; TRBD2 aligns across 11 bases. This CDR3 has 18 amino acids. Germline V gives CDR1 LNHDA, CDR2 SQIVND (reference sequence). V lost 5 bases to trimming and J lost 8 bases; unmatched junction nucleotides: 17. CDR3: CASSLSTSGVKLLDEQFF. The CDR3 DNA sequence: TGTGCCAGTAGTCTTTCGACTAGCGGGGTGAAGTTGTTGGATGAGCAGTTCTTC.

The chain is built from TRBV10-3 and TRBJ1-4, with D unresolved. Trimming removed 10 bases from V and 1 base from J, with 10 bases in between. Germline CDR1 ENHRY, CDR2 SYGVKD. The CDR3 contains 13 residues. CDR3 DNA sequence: TGTGCCACCGCGACGGGAACTAATGAAAAACTGTTTTTT. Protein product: CATATGTNEKLFF.

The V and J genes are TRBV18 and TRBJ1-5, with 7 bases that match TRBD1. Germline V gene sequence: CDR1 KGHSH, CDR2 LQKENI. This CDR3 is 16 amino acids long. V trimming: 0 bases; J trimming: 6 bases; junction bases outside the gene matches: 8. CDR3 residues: CASSPPTGTVGQPQHF. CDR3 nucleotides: TGTGCCAGCTCACCACCGACCGGGACAGTAGGTCAGCCCCAGCATTTT.

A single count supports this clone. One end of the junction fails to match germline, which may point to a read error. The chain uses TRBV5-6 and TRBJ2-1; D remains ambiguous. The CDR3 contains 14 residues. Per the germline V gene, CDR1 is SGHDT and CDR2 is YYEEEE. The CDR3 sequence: CASSPPSSDNEQFF. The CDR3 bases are TGTGCCAGCAGCCCCCCGTCCTCCGACAATGAGCAGTTCTTC.

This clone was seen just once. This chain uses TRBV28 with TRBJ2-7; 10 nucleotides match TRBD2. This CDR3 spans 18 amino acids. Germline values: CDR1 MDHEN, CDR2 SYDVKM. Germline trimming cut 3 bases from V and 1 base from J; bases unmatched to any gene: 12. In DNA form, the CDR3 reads TGTGCCAGCAGTTTTTTACTGTCTAGCGGGAGTCTATCCTACGAGCAGTACTTC. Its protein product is CASSFLLSSGSLSYEQYF. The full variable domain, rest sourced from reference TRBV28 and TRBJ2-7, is DVKVTQSSRYLVKRTGEKVFLECVQDMDHENMFWYRQDPGLGLRLIYFSYDVKMKEKGDIPEGYSVSREKKERFSLILESASTNQTSMYLCASSFLLSSGSLSYEQYFGPGTRLTVT.

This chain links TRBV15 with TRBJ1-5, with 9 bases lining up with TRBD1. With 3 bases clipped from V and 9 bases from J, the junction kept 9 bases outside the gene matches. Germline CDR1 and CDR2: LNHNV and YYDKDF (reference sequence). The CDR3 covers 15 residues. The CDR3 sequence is CATSRDRGLTWPQHF. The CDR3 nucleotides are TGTGCCACCAGCAGGGACAGGGGCCTTACCTGGCCCCAGCATTTT. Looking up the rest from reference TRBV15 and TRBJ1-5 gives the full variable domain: DAMVIQNPRYQVTQFGKPVTLSCSQTLNHNVMYWYQQKSSQAPKLLFHYYDKDFNNEADTPDNFQSRRPNTSFCFLDIRSPGLGDTAMYLCATSRDRGLTWPQHFGDGTRLSIL.

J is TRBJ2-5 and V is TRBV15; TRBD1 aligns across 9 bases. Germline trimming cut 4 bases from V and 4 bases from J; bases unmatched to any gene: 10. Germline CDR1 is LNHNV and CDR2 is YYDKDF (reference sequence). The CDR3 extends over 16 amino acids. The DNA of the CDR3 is TGTGCCACCAGCAATAATGCCGGACAGGGGATAGAGACCCAGTACTTC. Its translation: CATSNNAGQGIETQYF.

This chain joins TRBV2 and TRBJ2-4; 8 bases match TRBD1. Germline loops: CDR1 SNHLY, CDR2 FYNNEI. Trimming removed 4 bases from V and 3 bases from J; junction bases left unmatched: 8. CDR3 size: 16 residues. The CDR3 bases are TGTGCCAGCAGTGTTTACCAGGGGGCGAGCAAAAACATTCAGTACTTC. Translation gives CASSVYQGASKNIQYF.

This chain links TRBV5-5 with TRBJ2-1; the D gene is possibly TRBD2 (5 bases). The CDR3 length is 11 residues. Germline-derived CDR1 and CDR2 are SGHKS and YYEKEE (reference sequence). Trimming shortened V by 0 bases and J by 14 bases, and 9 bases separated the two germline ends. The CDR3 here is CASSLGDSEFF. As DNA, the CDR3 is TGTGCCAGCAGCTTGGGCGATAGCGAGTTCTTC. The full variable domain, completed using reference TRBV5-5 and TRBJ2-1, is DAGVTQSPTHLIKTRGQQVTLRCSPISGHKSVSWYQQVLGQGPQFIFQYYEKEERGRGNFPDRFSARQFPNYSSELNVNALLLGDSALYLCASSLGDSEFFGPGTRLTVL.

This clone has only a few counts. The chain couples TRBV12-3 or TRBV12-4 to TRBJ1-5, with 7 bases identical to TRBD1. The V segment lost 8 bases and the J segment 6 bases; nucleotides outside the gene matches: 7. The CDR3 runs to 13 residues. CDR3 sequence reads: CASGKGAGQPQHF. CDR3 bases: TGTGCCAGCGGAAAGGGGGCAGGTCAGCCCCAGCATTTT.

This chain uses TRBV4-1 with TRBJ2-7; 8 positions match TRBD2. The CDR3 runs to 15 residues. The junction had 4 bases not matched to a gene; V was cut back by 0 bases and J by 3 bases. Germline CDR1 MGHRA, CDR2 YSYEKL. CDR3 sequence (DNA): TGCGCCAGCAGCCAAGATCGGGGGGGATTCTACGAGCAGTACTTC. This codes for CASSQDRGGFYEQYF.

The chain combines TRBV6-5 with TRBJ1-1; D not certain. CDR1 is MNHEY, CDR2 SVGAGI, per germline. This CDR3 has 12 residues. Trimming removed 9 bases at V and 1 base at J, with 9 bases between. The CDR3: CASQASNTEAFF. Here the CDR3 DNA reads TGTGCCAGTCAGGCTTCGAACACTGAAGCTTTCTTT.

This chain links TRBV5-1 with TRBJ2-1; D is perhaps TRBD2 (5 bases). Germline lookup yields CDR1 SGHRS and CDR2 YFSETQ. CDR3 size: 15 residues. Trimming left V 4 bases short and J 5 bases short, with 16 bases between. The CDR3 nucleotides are TGCGCCAGCAGCCCCCGGGGATCAACCAACAATGAGCAGTTCTTC. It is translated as CASSPRGSTNNEQFF.

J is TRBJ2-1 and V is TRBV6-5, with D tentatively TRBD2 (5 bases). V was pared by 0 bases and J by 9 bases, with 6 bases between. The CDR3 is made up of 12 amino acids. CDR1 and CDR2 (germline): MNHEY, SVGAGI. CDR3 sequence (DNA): TGTGCCAGCAGTTACTCGGGAGTTGAGCAGTTCTTC. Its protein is CASSYSGVEQFF.

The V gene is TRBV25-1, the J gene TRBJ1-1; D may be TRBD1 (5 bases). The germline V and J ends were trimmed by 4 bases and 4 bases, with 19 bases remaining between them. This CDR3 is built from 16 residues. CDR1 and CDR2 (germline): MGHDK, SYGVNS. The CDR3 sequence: CASSAQGAWGGTEAFF. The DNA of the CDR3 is TGTGCCAGCAGTGCCCAAGGGGCCTGGGGGGGCACTGAAGCTTTCTTT.